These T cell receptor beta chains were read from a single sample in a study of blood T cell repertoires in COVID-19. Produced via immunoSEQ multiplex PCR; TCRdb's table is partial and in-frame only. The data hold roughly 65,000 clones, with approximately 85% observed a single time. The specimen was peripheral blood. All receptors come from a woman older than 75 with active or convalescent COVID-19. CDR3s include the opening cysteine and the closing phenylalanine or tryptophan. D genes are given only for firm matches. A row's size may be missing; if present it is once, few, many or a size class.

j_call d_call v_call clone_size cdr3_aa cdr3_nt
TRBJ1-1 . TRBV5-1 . CASNPGLSNTEAFF TGCGCCAGCAACCCGGGACTGTCGAACACTGAAGCTTTCTTT
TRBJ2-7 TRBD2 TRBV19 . CASSIRRGEYEQYF TGTGCCAGTAGTATCCGGCGGGGGGAATACGAGCAGTACTTC
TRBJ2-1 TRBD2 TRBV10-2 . CASREAGGPNEQFF TGCGCCAGCCGGGAAGCGGGGGGGCCGAATGAGCAGTTCTTC
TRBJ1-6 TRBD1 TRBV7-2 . CASSLSGGNSPLHF TGTGCCAGCAGCTTATCAGGGGGGAACTCACCCCTCCACTTT
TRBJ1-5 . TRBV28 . CASSPGTKNQPQHF TGTGCCAGCAGTCCCGGGACAAAGAATCAGCCCCAGCATTTT
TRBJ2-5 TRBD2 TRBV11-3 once CASSLRISGGSQETQYF TGTGCCAGCAGCTTAAGGATTAGCGGGGGGTCCCAAGAGACCCAGTACTTC
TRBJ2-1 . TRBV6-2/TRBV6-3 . CASSYSPVTGIYNEQFF TGTGCCAGCAGCTACTCGCCGGTGACAGGAATTTACAATGAGCAGTTCTTC
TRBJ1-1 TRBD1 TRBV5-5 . CASSLGDRGNTEAFF TGTGCCAGCAGCCTGGGGGACAGGGGGAACACTGAAGCTTTCTTT
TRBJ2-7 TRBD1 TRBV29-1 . CSVTGGSAYEQYF TGCAGCGTTACAGGGGGCAGCGCCTACGAGCAGTACTTC
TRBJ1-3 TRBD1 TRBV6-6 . CASSYDRGGNTIYF TGTGCCAGCAGTTACGACAGGGGTGGAAACACCATATATTTT
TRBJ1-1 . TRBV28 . CASTLWGRPEAFF TGTGCCAGCACTCTGTGGGGGCGGCCCGAAGCTTTCTTT
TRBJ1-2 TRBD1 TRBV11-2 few CASSLVGQGYGYTF TGTGCCAGCAGCTTAGTCGGACAGGGGTATGGCTACACCTTC
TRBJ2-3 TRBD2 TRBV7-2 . CASSLPGLVANTQYF TGTGCCAGCAGCCTGCCGGGACTAGTTGCGAATACGCAGTATTTT
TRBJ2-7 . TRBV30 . CAWSVGVGEQYF TGTGCCTGGAGTGTAGGGGTAGGCGAGCAGTACTTC
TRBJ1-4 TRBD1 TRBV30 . CAWSWTGRNEKLFF TGTGCCTGGAGTTGGACAGGGCGGAATGAAAAACTGTTTTTT
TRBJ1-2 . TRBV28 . CASSRSFQGFYGYTF TGTGCCAGCAGTCGAAGTTTCCAGGGGTTTTATGGCTACACCTTC
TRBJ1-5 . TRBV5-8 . CASQLSSQHF TGTGCCAGCCAACTCTCGTCCCAGCATTTT
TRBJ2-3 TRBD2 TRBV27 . CASSFLTSGESADTQYF TGTGCCAGCAGTTTTCTGACTAGCGGGGAATCCGCGGATACGCAGTATTTT
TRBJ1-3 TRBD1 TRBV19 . CASSISGTDGNTIYF TGTGCCAGTAGTATATCAGGGACAGATGGCAACACCATATATTTT
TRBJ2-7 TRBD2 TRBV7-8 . CASSALPSGGRYEQYF TGTGCCAGCAGCGCGCTCCCTAGCGGGGGGCGGTACGAGCAGTACTTC
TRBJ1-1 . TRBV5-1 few CASSLSPGTEAFF TGCGCCAGCAGCTTGTCTCCGGGGACTGAAGCTTTCTTT
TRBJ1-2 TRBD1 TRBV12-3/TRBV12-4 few CASSPRTGSSYTF TGTGCCAGCAGTCCTAGGACAGGGTCCAGCTACACCTTC
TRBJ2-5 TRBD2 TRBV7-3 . CASSLIAGASQETQYF TGTGCCAGCAGCCTCATAGCGGGGGCCTCCCAAGAGACCCAGTACTTC
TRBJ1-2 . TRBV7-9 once CASSPGEGGYTF TGTGCCAGCAGCCCAGGGGAGGGGGGCTACACCTTC
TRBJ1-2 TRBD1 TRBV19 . CASHQGQTNYGYTF TGTGCCAGTCACCAGGGACAGACCAACTATGGCTACACCTTC
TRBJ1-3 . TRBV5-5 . CASSLEAGGNTIYF TGTGCCAGCAGCTTGGAGGCAGGAGGAAACACCATATATTTT
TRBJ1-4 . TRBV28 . CASSLQTGGNEKLFF TGTGCCAGCAGTCTTCAGACAGGTGGAAATGAAAAACTGTTTTTT
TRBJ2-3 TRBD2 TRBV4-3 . CASSQDGLAGVGDTQYF TGCGCCAGCAGCCAAGACGGGCTAGCGGGGGTTGGGGATACGCAGTATTTT
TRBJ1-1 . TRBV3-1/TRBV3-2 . CASRPSGSMNTEAFF TGTGCCAGCAGGCCAAGCGGCAGCATGAACACTGAAGCTTTCTTT
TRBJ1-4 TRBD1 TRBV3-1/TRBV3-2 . CASSQEQGPHEKLFF TGTGCCAGCAGCCAGGAACAGGGGCCCCATGAAAAACTGTTTTTT
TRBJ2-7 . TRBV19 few CASRTQGRGEYYEQYF TGTGCCAGTAGGACACAGGGCCGGGGGGAGTACTACGAGCAGTACTTC
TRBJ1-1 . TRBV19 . CASSIGGNTEAFF TGTGCCAGTAGTATCGGAGGGAACACTGAAGCTTTCTTT
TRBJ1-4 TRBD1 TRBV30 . CAWSGDRGRRGGRLFF TGTGCCTGGAGTGGAGACAGGGGGCGCCGAGGGGGGAGACTGTTTTTT
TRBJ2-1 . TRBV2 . CASRWRDYNEQFF TGTGCCAGCAGATGGCGGGACTACAATGAGCAGTTCTTC
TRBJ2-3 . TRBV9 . CASSAQHQGTQYF TGTGCCAGCAGCGCCCAGCATCAGGGGACGCAGTATTTT
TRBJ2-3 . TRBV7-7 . CASSLGARGDTQYF TGTGCTAGCAGCTTAGGTGCCAGGGGAGATACGCAGTATTTT
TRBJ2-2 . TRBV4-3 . CASSQDMAGEGTGELFF TGCGCCAGCAGCCAAGATATGGCAGGGGAAGGGACCGGGGAGCTGTTTTTT
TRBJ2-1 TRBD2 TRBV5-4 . CASSQRLAGGNEQFF TGTGCCAGCAGCCAAAGACTAGCGGGGGGGAACGAGCAGTTCTTC
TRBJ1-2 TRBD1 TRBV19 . CASSRDRNPGGYTF TGTGCCAGTAGCAGGGACAGGAATCCCGGTGGCTACACCTTC
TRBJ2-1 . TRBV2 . CASCWDSGGSEQFF TGTGCATCCTGTTGGGACTCGGGTGGGAGTGAGCAGTTCTTC
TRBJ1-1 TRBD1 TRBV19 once CASSTDRVATEAFF TGTGCCAGTAGTACAGACAGGGTTGCGACTGAAGCTTTCTTT
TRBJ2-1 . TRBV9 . CASSVRGGGEQFF TGTGCCAGCAGCGTAAGGGGGGGCGGTGAGCAGTTCTTC
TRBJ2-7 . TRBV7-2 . CASSLASLPPREQYF TGTGCCAGCAGCTTAGCGAGTTTACCGCCTCGGGAGCAGTACTTC
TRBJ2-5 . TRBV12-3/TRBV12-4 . CASSFPGETQYF TGTGCCAGCAGCTTTCCGGGGGAGACCCAGTACTTC
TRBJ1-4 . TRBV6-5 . CASRPGWPNEKLFF TGTGCCAGCAGGCCGGGGTGGCCTAATGAAAAACTGTTTTTT
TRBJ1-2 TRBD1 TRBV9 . CASRGPRTGTGSNYGYTF TGTGCCAGCAGAGGACCTCGGACCGGGACAGGGAGTAACTATGGCTACACCTTC
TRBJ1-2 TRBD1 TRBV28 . CASSLGQYGYTF TGTGCCAGCAGTCTGGGACAGTATGGCTACACCTTC
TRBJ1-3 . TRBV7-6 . CASSFPSWEGYSSGNTIYF TGTGCCAGCAGCTTCCCATCGTGGGAGGGATACTCCTCTGGAAACACCATATATTTT
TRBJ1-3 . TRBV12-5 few CASGLVPGDAISGNTIYF TGTGCTAGTGGTTTGGTACCGGGGGACGCAATCTCTGGAAACACCATATATTTT
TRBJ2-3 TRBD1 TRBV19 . CASSNRDSGTDTQYF TGTGCCAGTAGTAACCGGGACAGCGGCACAGATACGCAGTATTTT
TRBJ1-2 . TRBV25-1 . CASSEQGTGYGYTF TGTGCCAGCAGTGAACAGGGGACGGGCTATGGCTACACCTTC
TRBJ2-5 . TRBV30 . CAWSNAVTQYF TGTGCCTGGAGTAACGCAGTCACCCAGTACTTC
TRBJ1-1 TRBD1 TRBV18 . CASSPSSDRATEAFF TGTGCCAGCTCACCCTCCAGTGACAGGGCCACTGAAGCTTTCTTT